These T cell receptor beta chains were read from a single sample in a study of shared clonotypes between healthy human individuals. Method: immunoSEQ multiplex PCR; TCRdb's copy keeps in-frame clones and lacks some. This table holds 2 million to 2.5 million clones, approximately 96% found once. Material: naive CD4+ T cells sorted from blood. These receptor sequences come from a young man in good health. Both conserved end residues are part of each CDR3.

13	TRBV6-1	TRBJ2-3	CASSVQGRDTQYF
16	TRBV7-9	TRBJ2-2	CASSVDPAGAYGELFF
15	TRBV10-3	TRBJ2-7	CAISESSGHSYEQYF
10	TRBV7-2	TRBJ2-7	CASSLDAVDF
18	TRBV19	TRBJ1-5	CASSIARGALNSNQPQHF
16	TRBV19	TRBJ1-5	CASSSPQNRGNQPQHF
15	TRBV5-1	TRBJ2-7	CASSSLQGARDEQYF
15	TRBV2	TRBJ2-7	CASRSSGTGSLKQYF
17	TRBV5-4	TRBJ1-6	CASSLHPQTRINSPLHF
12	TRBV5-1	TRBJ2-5	CASSFGGETQYF
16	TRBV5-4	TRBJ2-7	CASSLGLAGDSYEQYF
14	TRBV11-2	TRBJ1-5	CASSRDRADQPQHF
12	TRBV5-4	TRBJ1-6	CASSSDRGFENF
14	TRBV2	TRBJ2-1	CASSPGQSYNEQFF
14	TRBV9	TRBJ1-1	CASSVSPWDTEAFF
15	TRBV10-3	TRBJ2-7	CAIREFSGQSYEQYF
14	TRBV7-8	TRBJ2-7	CASSLAGVSGEQYF
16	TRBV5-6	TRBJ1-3	CASSLIQGLQGNTIYF
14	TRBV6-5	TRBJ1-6	CASRSQGMNSPLHF
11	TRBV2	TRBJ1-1	CASSPGSGAFF
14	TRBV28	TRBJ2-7	CASSGTGRTYEQYF
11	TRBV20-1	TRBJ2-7	CSAGRVHEQYF
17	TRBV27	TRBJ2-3	CASSLISSGRGKDTQYF
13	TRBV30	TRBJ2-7	CAWSAGNPYEQYF
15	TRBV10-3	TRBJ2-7	CATRPQAGDSYEQYF
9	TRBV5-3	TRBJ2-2	CAWPRELFF
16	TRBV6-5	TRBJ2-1	CASSYFGTGGYNEQFF
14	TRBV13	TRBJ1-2	CASSSRQISGGYTF
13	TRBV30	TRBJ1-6	CAWATRGDSPLHF
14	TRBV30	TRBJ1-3	CAWSWRGPGNTIYF
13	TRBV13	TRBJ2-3	CASSPRLGDTQYF
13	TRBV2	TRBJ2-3	CASARGGTDTQYF
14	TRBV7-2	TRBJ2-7	CASSLVGADYEQYF
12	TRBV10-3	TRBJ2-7	CAISSYSEEQYF
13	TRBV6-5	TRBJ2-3	CASSRGFVDTQYF
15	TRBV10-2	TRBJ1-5	CASNSEQGVNQPQHF